This T cell receptor beta chain is from a study of shared clonotypes between healthy human individuals. Study details: Two women and three men aged 18 to 49 served as donors.

Study-wide results and limits: A handful of donors showed sharing of about 5.5% of naive CD4 clonotypes.

Original data processing: Sequence data from immunoSEQ were junction-only and lacked quality scores; consequently, filtering differed. Only in-frame clones appear in the TCRdb table, and some are missing; sequencing was by immunoSEQ multiplex PCR. The D gene and trimming were derived from the DNA, and the V and J assignments and clone size from that table. This sample yields about 960,000 clones, of which 76% are seen a single time; about 1.5% belongs to the top ten. In the case of this clone: Its cognate antigen is unknown.

Per the germline V gene, CDR1 is MGHDK and CDR2 is SYGVNS. CDR3 length equals 16 residues. The V segment lost 6 bases and the J segment 7 bases; nucleotides outside the gene matches: 8. Sequencing input: memory CD4+ T cells sorted from blood. Subset meaning: CD45RA-negative fraction. The chain combines TRBV25-1 with TRBJ1-6, with 11 bases lining up with TRBD1. The origin of this receptor is a man between 18 and 35 years old in good health. The CDR3 region has the DNA TGTGCCAGCAGGGGTTGGACAGGGGGCCAAAATTCACCCCTCCACTTT. Residues: CASRGWTGGQNSPLHF.